The entry that follows covers one T cell receptor (beta chain) sequence. Its antigen is currently not known. One base away there is no much larger clone; base qualities are not given. Other DNA sequences from this sample encode an identical CDR3 as well. Collaborating institutions collected whole blood in K2EDTA tubes following their own protocols. For TCRbeta analysis, collaborators shipped samples in one of three forms: frozen whole blood, isolated PBMCs, or DNA extracted from either of those sample types. These data are taken from a study of blood T cell repertoires in COVID-19 (dated by TCRdb to the early 2020s). In terms of the full investigation: Collaborator samples came from the United States, Italy and Spain and covered acute and convalescent phases of COVID-19. The prospective study material was composed of cDNA or gDNA derived from T cells, B-cell-depleted T cells, or PBMCs. Subjects who had been exposed to COVID-19, were actively infected with it, or had recovered from it provided the deeply sampled blood TCRbeta repertoires that made up the dataset. A freely available public database, intended as a resource for researchers studying the immune response to SARS-CoV-2, is where the repertoires were released. Samples came from the ongoing ImmuneRACE study (first 160 participants) plus 1,254 subjects from 6 global collaborators. A de-identified subject ID, COVID-19 status, age in years and sex were almost always included in the sample metadata. Where available, HLA class I and class II types were obtained from metadata supplied by the sample provider rather than from assay-based typing.

Reading the germline V gene gives CDR1 SGHRS and CDR2 YFSETQ. Clipping removes 0 bases from V and 3 bases from J, with 1 as the unmatched junction base count. The CDR3 goes from the cysteine to the phenylalanine over 14 residues. Just the 42-base CDR3 DNA is kept, in frame starting at base 1. TCRbeta CDR3 regions were amplified from genomic DNA using the immunoSEQ Assay, a bias-controlled multiplex PCR. Per the original workflow: Nucleated cell counts per sample were estimated from amplification of reference gene primers within the assay. To quantify the absolute abundance of each unique TCRbeta CDR3 rearrangement, sequence reads were collapsed and filtered. For each sample, productive Simpson clonality was calculated by taking the square root of Simpson's diversity index across productive rearrangements. The source is immuneACCESS, and TCRdb retained only in-frame sequences with V and J called. Part of the clones is not carried over; for the studies checked, unresolved V genes explain less than half of this, and the remainder is unexplained. From that table come the V and J calls and clone size; the DNA was used to work out D and trimming. This sample gives approximately 200,000 clones in total; about 88% of them show up just once. In total, the top ten clones hold 2.5% to 3% of the sample.

On the study overall, not on this receptor specifically: The quantity of clinical and demographic metadata differed by source and by participant and was supplied without curation.

In this chain, TRBV5-1 is recombined with TRBJ2-3, with 7 bases in between that match TRBD2. The source material was peripheral blood. This sequence originates from a woman aged 60-75 years with acute or convalescent COVID-19. The CDR3 protein is CASSLGGGTDTQYF. The DNA reads TGCGCCAGCAGCTTGGGCGGGGGAACAGATACGCAGTATTTT.